These 9 T cell receptor beta chains came from one sample sequenced in a study of blood T cell repertoires in COVID-19 (dated by TCRdb to 2018 to 2021). Receptor libraries were prepared by the immunoSEQ multiplex PCR assay. TCRdb re-hosts the immuneACCESS table, in-frame sequences only. Its copies lack some clones; in the studies checked, an unresolved V gene accounts for under half of them, and the cause for the rest is not known. This sample holds 390,000 or so clones; 90% were observed only once. The ten largest clones add up to 5% to 8.5% of the sample. The sample was peripheral blood. The receptors were sampled from a man younger than 35 with active or convalescent COVID-19.

V usage is TRBV5-6 and J usage is TRBJ1-4; D perhaps matches TRBD1 (6 bases). Germline CDR1 reads SGHDT; CDR2 reads YYEEEE. The CDR3 has 15 residues. The V end lost 1 base, the J end lost 8 bases, and 15 bases lay between the germline ends. CDR3 DNA sequence: TGTGCCAGCAGCTTGCGACCAGGGGTAGGGGAAAAACTGTTTTTT. Residues: CASSLRPGVGEKLFF.

V and J are TRBV9 and TRBJ1-2; 7 nucleotides align to TRBD1. Germline V gives CDR1 SGDLS, CDR2 YYNGEE. This CDR3 comprises 15 residues. Unmatched junction bases numbered 8, after V lost 2 bases and J lost 4 bases. CDR3 sequence reads: CASSVGTGARYGYTF. The CDR3 nucleotides are TGTGCCAGCAGCGTGGGAACAGGGGCACGCTATGGCTACACCTTC.

The V gene is TRBV7-2, the J gene TRBJ1-1; D perhaps matches TRBD1 (6 bases). The V end was cut by 5 bases, the J end by 2 bases, with 12 bases between. There are 14 residues in the CDR3. Germline values: CDR1 SGHTA, CDR2 FQGNSA. The CDR3, as DNA: TGTGCCAGCAGCCCCCGGACAGACAACACTGAAGCTTTCTTT. Translating gives CASSPRTDNTEAFF.

The CDR3 nucleotides read TGTGCCAGCAGTTACGTTGGGCGGACTAGCACAGATACGCAGTATTTT. Its translation: CASSYVGRTSTDTQYF. V is TRBV6-5 and J is TRBJ2-3, with D possibly being TRBD2 (5 bases). Looked up from germline, CDR1 is MNHEY and CDR2 is SVGAGI. Trimming took 2 bases from V and 0 from J, leaving 12 bases between them. The CDR3 has 16 residues.

About this clone itself: Other DNA sequences in this sample translate to the same CDR3. The chain couples TRBV7-2 to TRBJ2-7; possible D gene TRBD1, 6 bases. The CDR3 loop spans 14 amino acids. From germline, CDR1 is SGHTA and CDR2 FQGNSA. V lost 1 base to trimming and J lost 1 base, with 8 bases between them. CDR3 in DNA: TGTGCCAGCAGCTTAGTAAGGGGGTCCTACGAGCAGTACTTC. It is translated as CASSLVRGSYEQYF.

V and J are TRBV5-5 and TRBJ2-2; D perhaps matches TRBD1 (6 bases). CDR1 is SGHKS, CDR2 YYEKEE, per germline (reference sequence). There are 15 residues in the CDR3. The V end lost 2 bases, the J end lost 0 bases, and 8 bases lay between the germline ends. CDR3 protein: CASSFRQANTGELFF. CDR3 DNA: TGTGCCAGCAGCTTCCGACAGGCGAACACCGGGGAGCTGTTTTTT.

The V call is TRBV19, the J call TRBJ1-1; D is undetermined. V gave up 4 bases and J gave up 11 bases, with 23 bases separating them. The V gene's germline CDR1 is LNHDA and CDR2 SQIVND (reference sequence). The CDR3 is made up of 15 amino acids. The CDR3 loop is CASSKVRADSWRAFF. In DNA form, the CDR3 reads TGTGCCAGTAGTAAAGTCCGAGCGGACTCCTGGAGGGCTTTCTTT.

In this sample, this clone turned up once. This sequence joins TRBV6-5 and TRBJ2-7; D may be TRBD2 (5 bases). Trimming took off 5 bases at V and 3 bases at J, with 8 bases between the two ends. Germline V gene lookup returns CDR1 MNHEY and CDR2 SVGAGI. The CDR3 runs 12 residues. CDR3 sequence: CASSKLVYEQYF. The CDR3, as DNA: TGTGCCAGCAGTAAACTAGTCTACGAGCAGTACTTC.

In DNA, the CDR3 is TGTGCCAGCAGATACAGGGGGTCTAATGAAAAACTGTTTTTT. Amino acid sequence: CASRYRGSNEKLFF. The rearrangement links TRBV6-5 to TRBJ1-4; 8 positions match TRBD1. The CDR3 sequence is 14 residues long. Unmatched junction bases numbered 3, after V lost 6 bases and J lost 3 bases. The germline CDR1 and CDR2 sequences are MNHEY and SVGAGI.